This T cell receptor (beta chain) was captured in a study of patients and donors after allogeneic stem cell transplantation. Each CDR3 protein gets one entry after TCRdb re-called the RT-PCR reads with MiXCR. The repertoire has about 25,000 distinct CDR3 sequences, approximately 8.8% of them found once; the top ten carry around 50%. The CDR3 is 16 residues long. V trimming: 7 bases; J trimming: 0 bases; junction bases outside the gene matches: 4. CDR1 is SNHLY, CDR2 FYNNEI, per germline. This TCR was recovered from a human donor who was either an allogeneic HSCT recipient or a stem cell or donor lymphocyte infusion donor (not recorded which). It is not recorded whose cells these are; they may come from a transplant donor. The V call is TRBV2, the J call TRBJ2-6; 9 nucleotides line up with TRBD1. The sample taken for sequencing was blood, either unsorted or a sorted T cell fraction (not recorded which). The CDR3 DNA follows: TGTGCCAGCATCCGGGACAGGGTCTCTGGGGCCAACGTCCTGACTTTC. Translating it yields CASIRDRVSGANVLTF.